The T cell receptor beta chain described here comes from a study of cytomegalovirus exposure and HLA in healthy donors. On the study more broadly: The roughly 700 first-cohort repertoires and the 110 or so validation repertoires shared the same platform, a later analysis reported. General study findings and limits: Most observed TCR sequences were rare, whereas some public TCRs were detected in many donors. Among TCR beta chains, those listed as cytomegalovirus-associated numbered over 150.

Method: immunoSEQ multiplex PCR; TCRdb's copy keeps in-frame clones and lacks some. The repertoire consists of tens of thousands of clones, with roughly 94% occurring once and the leading ten covering approximately 2.1%. The donors were members of the approximately 120-subject validation cohort (separate from the approximately 670-subject first cohort). To note about this clone: Its antigen is unidentified.

Trimming cost V 3 bases and J 1 base, with 9 bases left between them. There are 14 residues in the CDR3. Germline CDR1 is WNHNN and CDR2 is SYGVQD (reference sequence). The source of this sequence is a young woman in good health and CMV-seropositive. V usage is TRBV10-1 and J usage is TRBJ1-1; TRBD1 might be the D (5 bases). The sequencing sample was made of PBMCs. In DNA form, the CDR3 reads TGCGCCAGCAGTGATGGGGGGGAGAACACTGAAGCTTTCTTT. This codes for CASSDGGENTEAFF.